This TCR beta chain was observed in a study of Ad26.COV2.S vaccination and SARS-CoV-2 variants. In the study overall: Into the muscle, Ad26.COV2.S was dosed once or twice, 56 days apart.

A word on this clone: Its antigen is currently unknown.

Whole-study results and caveats: People given the vaccine had a wider spike-specific TCR breadth than placebo recipients did.

Profiling relied on immunoSEQ multiplex PCR, and the TCRdb table lists in-frame clones only, not all of them. Found here are 450,000 to 550,000 clones, roughly 89% of them singletons; the top ten hold roughly 2.5%. This CDR3 spans 17 amino acids. V was pared by 4 bases and J by 0 bases, with 13 bases between. Looked up from germline, CDR1 is KGHSH and CDR2 is LQKENI. The treatment denotes: some 20 received Ad26.COV2.S at low or high dose, single or two shots; a few received placebo; per-sample allocation not given. The study sampled participants on day 63 after the first vaccine or placebo injection. A Boston donor was an adult aged 18-55 years.

The source material was peripheral blood, sampled in a trial of Ad26.COV2.S vaccine versus placebo. This chain connects TRBV18 to TRBJ2-6, with D uncertain. The sequence derives from a person aged 18-60 years who received the Ad26.COV2.S COVID-19 vaccine or a placebo. In nucleotides, the CDR3 is TGTGCCAGCTCACTTTCTACAGACCCCTCTGGGGCCAACGTCCTGACTTTC. Protein sequence: CASSLSTDPSGANVLTF.